The 26 T cell receptor beta chains in this list originate from one sample, sequenced in a study of shared clonotypes between healthy human individuals. TCRdb's table, derived via immunoSEQ multiplex PCR, lists solely in-frame clones and lacks some. This repertoire shows 600,000 to 750,000 clones, 55% to 80% found once; its top ten account for about 1.7%. The sequenced sample consisted of memory CD4+ T cells sorted from blood. Subset meaning: CD45RA-negative fraction. Source of these receptors: a woman in her twenties or thirties in good health.

The V gene is TRBV28, the J gene TRBJ1-1; D is perhaps TRBD1 (6 bases). Germline lookup yields CDR1 MDHEN and CDR2 SYDVKM. The V gene lost 10 bases and the J gene lost 1 base, with 13 bases spanning the gap. This CDR3 contains 13 residues. As DNA, the CDR3 is TGTGCCATCCCACAGGGTACGAACACTGAAGCTTTCTTT. This sequence encodes CAIPQGTNTEAFF.

The rearrangement joins TRBV28 to TRBJ1-5, with no clear D. V lost 6 bases and J lost 4, with 10 bases in between. The germline V gene has CDR1 MDHEN and CDR2 SYDVKM. The CDR3 loop spans 13 amino acids. In DNA form, the CDR3 reads TGTGCCAGCAGCCCTGACCGTAATCAGCCCCAGCATTTT. Its protein is CASSPDRNQPQHF.

In this sample, this clone turned up once. The chain links TRBV5-1 to TRBJ2-1, with a possible D match to TRBD1 (5 bases). There are 14 residues in the CDR3. Per the germline V gene, CDR1 is SGHRS and CDR2 is YFSETQ. V was shortened by 7 bases and J by 5 bases, with 16 bases between the two germline ends. The CDR3 DNA reads as TGCGCCAGCGGAACACAGGTATCAAACAATGAGCAGTTCTTC. It codes for CASGTQVSNNEQFF.

This clone has a handful of counts. This chain links TRBV23-1 with TRBJ1-2; D gene unclear. TRBV23-1 carries the ORF label, with uncertain function. Deletions cut 4 bases from V and 6 bases from J, with 12 bases between. The CDR3 runs 13 residues. CDR3: CASSRPTSHGYTF. The CDR3 DNA reads as TGCGCCAGCAGTCGACCGACATCTCATGGCTACACCTTC.

The chain uses TRBV11-3 and TRBJ2-7; 7 nucleotides match TRBD2. The CDR3 totals 15 residues. Germline V lookup: CDR1 SGHNT, CDR2 YENEEA. Trimming removed 3 bases from V and 3 bases from J; junction bases left unmatched: 8. The CDR3 bases are TGTGCCAGCAGCTTTGGGGCTAGCGGAAGCTACGAGCAGTACTTC. It encodes CASSFGASGSYEQYF.

The gene calls are TRBV19 and TRBJ1-2; the match to TRBD1 covers 11 bases. Germline CDR1 reads LNHDA; CDR2 reads SQIVND (reference sequence). CDR3 length: 15 residues. Trimming cost V 6 bases and J 7 bases; bases outside gene matches: 10. Written as DNA, the CDR3 is TGTGCCAGTAGCGAACCCGGACAGGGGGCTGGTGGCTACACCTTC. This sequence encodes CASSEPGQGAGGYTF.

This clone came up many times. V usage is TRBV25-1 and J usage is TRBJ1-5, with 7 bases identical to TRBD1. This CDR3 spans 16 amino acids. The trim removed 4 bases at V and 5 bases at J, leaving 11 bases unmatched. CDR1 and CDR2 (germline): MGHDK, SYGVNS. The CDR3 sequence is CASSAATGAGHQPQHF. The CDR3 DNA reads TGTGCCAGCAGTGCCGCCACAGGGGCAGGCCATCAGCCCCAGCATTTT.

The chain joins TRBV7-6 to TRBJ2-6, with D hard to call. Germline values: CDR1 SGHVS, CDR2 FNYEAQ. The CDR3 is 16 residues long. V was shortened by 1 base and J by 2 bases, with 9 bases between the two germline ends. CDR3 sequence: CASSLGSWAGANVLTF. DNA of the CDR3: TGTGCCAGCAGCTTAGGGAGTTGGGCTGGGGCCAACGTCCTGACTTTC.

Written as DNA, the CDR3 is TGTGCCAGCAGTTTTAGCCTAGCGCAGACCTCCTACGAGCAGTACTTC. It codes for CASSFSLAQTSYEQYF. The chain joins TRBV28 to TRBJ2-7; D is possibly TRBD2 (6 bases). The CDR3 totals 16 residues. V was clipped by 3 bases and J by 0 bases, with 15 bases between them. Germline V gene lookup returns CDR1 MDHEN and CDR2 SYDVKM.

As regards this clone: This CDR3 is also generated by other DNA sequences in the sample. The chain is built from TRBV30 and TRBJ1-4; D is possibly TRBD1 (6 bases). The CDR3 contains 14 residues. The germline V and J ends were trimmed by 0 bases and 3 bases, with 8 bases remaining between them. Per the germline V gene, CDR1 is GTSNPN and CDR2 is SVGIG (reference sequence). This chain's CDR3 is CAWSVGGSNEKLFF. Written as DNA, the CDR3 is TGTGCCTGGAGTGTAGGGGGGTCTAATGAAAAACTGTTTTTT.

The chain is built from TRBV21-1 and TRBJ1-5; the table's D call TRBD1 went unverified against the DNA. TRBV21-1 is listed as a pseudogene. The CDR3 runs 15 residues. This CDR3 is CASSKQTGGRQPQHF. The CDR3 DNA sequence: TGTGCCAGCAGCAAACAGACAGGGGGCCGACAGCCCCAGCATTTT.

Note on this clone: The sample holds other DNA sequences that translate to the same CDR3. The chain uses TRBV5-1 and TRBJ1-2; D is uncertain. Germline loops: CDR1 SGHRS, CDR2 YFSETQ. The CDR3 has 11 amino acids. V was clipped by 0 bases and J by 7 bases, with 4 bases between them. The CDR3 reads CASSLDSGYTF. DNA of the CDR3: TGCGCCAGCAGCTTGGACAGTGGCTACACCTTC.

The chain uses TRBV10-3 and TRBJ2-3; 7 bases are a match to TRBD1. CDR1 is ENHRY, CDR2 SYGVKD, per germline. The CDR3 has 14 amino acids. After removal of 10 bases from V and 5 bases from J, the junction contained 12 bases not matched to a gene. CDR3 sequence: CATKGQQNVDTQYF. In nucleotides, the CDR3 is TGTGCCACGAAGGGACAGCAGAATGTAGATACGCAGTATTTT.

This clone was seen only once. This chain links TRBV30 with TRBJ2-7, with 9 positions matching TRBD1. CDR3 length: 15 residues. The V gene's germline CDR1 is GTSNPN and CDR2 SVGIG (reference sequence). The junction had 12 bases not matched to a gene; V was cut back by 4 bases and J by 5 bases. The CDR3 DNA follows: TGTGCCTGGAACCTCCCACGGACAGGGGTCGACGAGCAGTACTTC. Its protein is CAWNLPRTGVDEQYF. The full variable domain, with the rest looked up from reference TRBV30 and TRBJ2-7, is SQTIHQWPATLVQPVGSPLSLECTVEGTSNPNLYWYRQAAGRGLQLLFYSVGIGQISSEVPQNLSASRPQDRQFILSSKKLLLSDSGFYLCAWNLPRTGVDEQYFGPGTRLTVT.

This chain joins TRBV4-1 and TRBJ2-5; D is undetermined. Trimming took 0 bases from V and 5 from J, leaving 13 bases between them. The CDR3 is made up of 15 amino acids. Germline CDR1 and CDR2: MGHRA and YSYEKL. The CDR3 bases are TGCGCCAGCAGCCAAGATCCACTTCGACGGGAGACCCAGTACTTC. This encodes CASSQDPLRRETQYF.

The V call is TRBV4-1, the J call TRBJ1-5; 10 nucleotides agree with TRBD1. With V trimmed by 1 base and J by 0 bases, 15 bases remained unmatched. Germline CDR1 MGHRA, CDR2 YSYEKL. This CDR3 comprises 21 residues. DNA of the CDR3: TGCGCCAGCAGCCAAGCGATTCGACCGGGACAGGGGCCCTATAGCAATCAGCCCCAGCATTTT. Encoded protein: CASSQAIRPGQGPYSNQPQHF.

V and J are TRBV28 and TRBJ1-2, with D tentatively TRBD1 (5 bases). V lost 7 bases and J lost 3, with 15 bases in between. Germline values: CDR1 MDHEN, CDR2 SYDVKM. The CDR3 loop spans 14 amino acids. The chain's CDR3 is CASTSGSRDYGYTF. CDR3 in DNA: TGTGCCAGCACTTCAGGGTCAAGAGACTATGGCTACACCTTC.

The CDR3 sequence is CASSRAAGTYNEQFF. Here the CDR3 DNA reads TGCGCCAGCAGTAGGGCCGCCGGGACGTACAATGAGCAGTTCTTC. The chain joins TRBV10-2 to TRBJ2-1; D is possibly TRBD1 or TRBD2 (5 bases each). Germline V gene sequence: CDR1 WSHSY, CDR2 SAAADI. Trimming stripped 5 bases from V and 4 bases from J, with 15 bases between. This CDR3 is built from 15 residues.

V is TRBV29-1 and J is TRBJ1-2, with D tentatively TRBD1 (6 bases). V dropped 4 bases and J dropped 10 bases, with 19 bases sitting between them. The CDR3 is 13 amino acids. Germline values: CDR1 SQVTM, CDR2 ANQGSEA. The CDR3 sequence: CSVVQGKKSVYTF. The CDR3 nucleotides read TGCAGCGTTGTTCAGGGGAAGAAATCAGTCTACACCTTC.

The chain recombines TRBV7-9 with TRBJ2-2; D remains ambiguous. The CDR3 sequence is 12 residues long. Germline CDR1 and CDR2: SEHNR and FQNEAQ (reference sequence). V was shortened by 6 bases and J by 6 bases, with 8 bases between the two germline ends. The chain's CDR3 is CASSSPPGELFF. The DNA of the CDR3 is TGTGCCAGCAGTTCTCCCCCCGGGGAGCTGTTTTTT.

This chain joins TRBV5-1 and TRBJ1-1; maybe TRBD1 (6 bases). V dropped 4 bases and J dropped 1 base, with 8 bases sitting between them. Germline CDR1 SGHRS, CDR2 YFSETQ. The CDR3 covers 13 residues. Written as DNA, the CDR3 is TGCGCCAGCAGCGGGACACCGAACACTGAAGCTTTCTTT. Translated, it gives CASSGTPNTEAFF.

For the CDR3, the DNA is TGTGCCAGCAGGCGTCAGGGGTTAGGATTGTACTTC. Amino acid sequence: CASRRQGLGLYF. The rearrangement uses TRBV7-9 and TRBJ2-4; possible D gene TRBD1, 6 bases. CDR3 length equals 12 residues. V was pared by 6 bases and J by 15 bases, with 18 bases between. Germline V CDR1 and CDR2: SEHNR, FQNEAQ (reference sequence).

This sequence joins TRBV6-5 and TRBJ2-2, with 7 bases matching TRBD1. The CDR3 sequence is 14 residues long. V gave up 6 bases and J gave up 1 base; unmatched junction bases: 2. Germline V gene data show CDR1 as MNHEY and CDR2 as SVGAGI. Here the CDR3 DNA reads TGTGCCAGCAGCCGACAGGGGAACACCGGGGAGCTGTTTTTT. Translated, it gives CASSRQGNTGELFF.

The rearrangement uses TRBV25-1 and TRBJ2-1; D not certain. The V gene's germline CDR1 is MGHDK and CDR2 SYGVNS. V was shortened by 3 bases and J by 8 bases, with 26 bases between the two germline ends. CDR3 length: 18 residues. The CDR3 region has the DNA TGTGCCAGCAGTGAGCCAGCAAAACAGAGGCCCTGGAAGGATGAGCAGTTCTTC. It is translated as CASSEPAKQRPWKDEQFF. Full variable domain (outside the CDR3, taken from reference TRBV25-1 and TRBJ2-1): EADIYQTPRYLVIGTGKKITLECSQTMGHDKMYWYQQDPGMELHLIHYSYGVNSTEKGDLSSESTVSRIRTEHFPLTLESARPSHTSQYLCASSEPAKQRPWKDEQFFGPGTRLTVL.

This rearrangement joins TRBV15 to TRBJ1-2; the D gene is possibly TRBD1 (5 bases). Trimming took 3 bases from V and 8 from J, leaving 16 bases between them. The CDR3 sequence is 14 residues long. From germline, CDR1 is LNHNV and CDR2 YYDKDF (reference sequence). The CDR3 protein is CATSRGLSWEGYTF. CDR3 DNA sequence: TGTGCCACCAGCAGGGGACTCTCATGGGAGGGCTACACCTTC. The complete variable domain, with remaining parts taken from reference TRBV15 and TRBJ1-2, reads DAMVIQNPRYQVTQFGKPVTLSCSQTLNHNVMYWYQQKSSQAPKLLFHYYDKDFNNEADTPDNFQSRRPNTSFCFLDIRSPGLGDTAMYLCATSRGLSWEGYTFGSGTRLTVV.

Written as DNA, the CDR3 is TGTGCCAGCTCAAACCTACCAGGACTAGCGGGAGCCGAGCAGTACTTC. Translation: CASSNLPGLAGAEQYF. The chain combines TRBV18 with TRBJ2-7, with TRBD2 identical over 13 bases. The CDR3 loop spans 16 amino acids. The V and J ends lost 5 bases and 6 bases, in that order; junction bases with no gene match: 10. Germline assignment: CDR1 KGHSH and CDR2 LQKENI.